This entry is about one T cell receptor (beta chain). Its matching antigen is unknown. The germline gives CDR1 MNHEY, CDR2 SMNVEV (reference sequence). CDR3 length: 18 residues. Cells classed as naive CD8+ T cells were CD45RO-CCR7+CD27+CD95-. The data derive from a study of CXCR3-negative and CXCR3-positive naive CD8 T cells. UMI-labeled TRB cDNA libraries were prepared by 5' RACE. TCRdb re-called the 5' RACE reads; every CDR3 protein appears as one record, without DNA. In all, the sample yields 100,000 to 150,000 distinct CDR3 sequences. The study's findings and limits: Naive cells used TRBV-TRBJ genes in much the same way whether CXCR3-negative or CXCR3-positive; memory cells did not. Whereas both naive subsets had comparably high diversity, memory CD8+ cells had much lower diversity.

This sequence was found in a human donor in good health. Some clones in this sample may be carry-over from other donors' samples. J is TRBJ2-5 and V is TRBV27; TCRdb returns TRBD1, unconfirmable since there is no DNA. Sequenced material: naive CXCR3- CD8+ T cells from blood. Subset described: CD45RO-CCR7+CD27+CD95- naive CD8+ T cells lacking CXCR3 (TNR3-). The CDR3 loop reads CASSLSSHGTVYQETQYF.